Reported below is one T cell receptor (beta chain). Assay: immunoSEQ multiplex PCR; the TCRdb copy retains only in-frame clones and omits some. The table records some 260,000 clones, 70% to 85% of them present only once. The CDR3 is 13 amino acids. The ends were cut back, 7 bases at V and 1 base at J, with 10 bases in the middle. The germline CDR1 and CDR2 sequences are SGHTA and FQGNSA. The data stem from a study of blood T cell repertoires in COVID-19. The chain links TRBV7-2 to TRBJ1-1; no clear D gene. This TCR came from an elderly woman with acute or convalescent COVID-19. Material: peripheral blood. The CDR3 DNA reads as TGTGCCAGCACCACAAACAGGAACACTGAAGCTTTCTTT. It encodes CASTTNRNTEAFF.